Listed below are T cell receptor beta chains from one sample, sequenced in a study of T-cell reconstitution after alpha-beta-depleted transplantation in children. MiXCR, run by TCRdb on the PCR reads, gives a single entry per CDR3 protein. The sample includes fewer than 500,000 distinct CDR3 sequences, around two fifths seen only once; the top ten take 25% to 30%. Sequences were derived from PBMCs, sampled before TCRalphabeta/CD19-depleted stem cell transplant. The receptors here all came from a girl aged 2 to 10 with aplastic anemia, due to receive a stem cell transplant. CDR3s include the opening cysteine and the closing phenylalanine or tryptophan.

CSENPSGTDYGYTF,14,TRBV20-1,TRBJ1-2
CSARERDSYSYEQYF,15,TRBV20-1,TRBJ2-7
CSARVQTPGQPQHF,14,TRBV20-1,TRBJ1-5
CASSWDRREETQYF,14,TRBV2,TRBJ2-5
CSARNRDFFYEQYF,14,TRBV20-1,TRBJ2-7
CSSARGYNEQFF,12,TRBV27,TRBJ2-1
CASSLMEGRDRYEQYF,16,TRBV4-1,TRBJ2-7
CSVEAGLQETQYF,13,TRBV29-1,TRBJ2-5
CASNTDNTGELFF,13,TRBV7-2,TRBJ2-2
CASTRTGAGEKLFF,14,TRBV5-6,TRBJ1-4
CSAANQRDRFHEQYF,15,TRBV20-1,TRBJ2-7
CASSQAGLGYEQYF,14,TRBV28,TRBJ2-7
CASSLLGYEQYF,12,TRBV28,TRBJ2-7
CSVLGWQAYEQYF,13,TRBV29-1,TRBJ2-7
CASSLSSPGQGSADTQYF,18,TRBV5-1,TRBJ2-3
CASSLGTGGSSEQFF,15,TRBV7-6,TRBJ2-1
CASSPTTGSYEQYF,14,TRBV18,TRBJ2-7
CASSYSTPGTNTEAFF,16,TRBV6-5,TRBJ1-1
CATSAGGPSYNEQFF,15,TRBV27,TRBJ2-1
CSTQASGWTEAFF,13,TRBV29-1,TRBJ1-1
CASSPSRDRVYEQYF,15,TRBV4-1,TRBJ2-7
CSVLTTVNAYEQYF,14,TRBV29-1,TRBJ2-7
CASSQGRAGRTEAFF,15,TRBV3-1,TRBJ1-1
CASSRITSGELYEQYF,16,TRBV5-1,TRBJ2-7
CASKGWIQETQYF,13,TRBV2,TRBJ2-5
CAISLVGAINTGELFF,16,TRBV7-2,TRBJ2-2
CASSQVGQNYEQYF,14,TRBV4-1,TRBJ2-7
CATSFPGGLQFF,12,TRBV24-1,TRBJ2-1
CSARAQETQYF,11,TRBV20-1,TRBJ2-5